This T cell receptor (beta chain) comes out of a study of beta chain features in type 1 diabetes. The junction had 7 bases not matched to a gene; V was cut back by 7 bases and J by 9 bases. The germline V gene has CDR1 MDHEN and CDR2 SYDVKM. The CDR3 runs to 13 residues. All of the isolated RNA was reverse transcribed, so expressed TCRB transcripts were sequenced. This table comes from immunoSEQ multiplex PCR, and its TCRdb copy is limited to in-frame clones, with some not included. The sample includes about 360,000 clones, around 12% of them seen just once. Study observations and caveats: Short templates might get an advantage during PCR, and this would be equal in patients and controls. Individuals with type 1 diabetes displayed fewer insertions and more deletions at VDJ junctions.

Note on this clone: Its antigen is not known.

The V gene is TRBV28, the J gene TRBJ2-4; 9 bases are shared with TRBD2. The sequencing input was naive CD4+ T cells from blood. The TCR was taken from a man between 18 and 29 years old in good health. This CDR3 is CASTRTSEFIQYF. CDR3 nucleotides: TGTGCCAGCACAAGGACTAGCGAGTTCATTCAGTACTTC.